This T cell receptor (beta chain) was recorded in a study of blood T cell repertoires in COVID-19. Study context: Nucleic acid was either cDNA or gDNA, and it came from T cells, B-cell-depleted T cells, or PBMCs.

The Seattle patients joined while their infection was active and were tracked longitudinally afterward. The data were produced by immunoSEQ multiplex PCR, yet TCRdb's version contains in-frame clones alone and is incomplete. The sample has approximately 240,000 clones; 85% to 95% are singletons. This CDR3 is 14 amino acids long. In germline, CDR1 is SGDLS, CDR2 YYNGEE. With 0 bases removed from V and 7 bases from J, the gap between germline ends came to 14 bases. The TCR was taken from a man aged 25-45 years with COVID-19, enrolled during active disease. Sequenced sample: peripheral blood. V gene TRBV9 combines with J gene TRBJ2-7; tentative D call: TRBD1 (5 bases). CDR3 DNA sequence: TGTGCCAGCAGCGTAGATGCAGGGTTGAGGGAGCAGTACTTC. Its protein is CASSVDAGLREQYF.